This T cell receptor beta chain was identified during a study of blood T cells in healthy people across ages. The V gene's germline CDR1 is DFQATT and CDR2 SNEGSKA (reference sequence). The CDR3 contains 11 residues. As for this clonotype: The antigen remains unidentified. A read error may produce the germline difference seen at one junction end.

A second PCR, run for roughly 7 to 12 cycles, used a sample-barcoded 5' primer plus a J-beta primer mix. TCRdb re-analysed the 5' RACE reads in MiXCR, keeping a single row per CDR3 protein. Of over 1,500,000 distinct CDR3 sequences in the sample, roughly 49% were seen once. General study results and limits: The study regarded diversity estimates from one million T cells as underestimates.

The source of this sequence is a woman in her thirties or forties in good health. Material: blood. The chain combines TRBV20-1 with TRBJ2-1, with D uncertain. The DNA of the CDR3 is TGCAGTGCTAGATACAGTACTGAGAAGTTCTTC. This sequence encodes CSARYSTEKFF.